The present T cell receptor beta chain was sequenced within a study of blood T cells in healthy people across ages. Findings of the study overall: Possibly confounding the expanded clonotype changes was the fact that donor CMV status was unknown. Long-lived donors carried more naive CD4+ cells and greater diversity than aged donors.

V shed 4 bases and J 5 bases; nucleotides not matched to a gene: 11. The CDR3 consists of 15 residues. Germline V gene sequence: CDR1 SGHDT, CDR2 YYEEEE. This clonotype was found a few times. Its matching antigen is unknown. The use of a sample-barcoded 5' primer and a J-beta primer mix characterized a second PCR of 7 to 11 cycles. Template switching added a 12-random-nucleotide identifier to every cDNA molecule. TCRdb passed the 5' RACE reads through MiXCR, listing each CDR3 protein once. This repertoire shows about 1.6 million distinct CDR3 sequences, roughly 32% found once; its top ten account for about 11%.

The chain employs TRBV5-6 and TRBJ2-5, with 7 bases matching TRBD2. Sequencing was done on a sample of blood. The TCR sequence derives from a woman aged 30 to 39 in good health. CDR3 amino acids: CASSQPSGLIETQYF. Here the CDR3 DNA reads TGTGCCAGCAGCCAACCTTCGGGACTAATTGAGACCCAGTACTTC.